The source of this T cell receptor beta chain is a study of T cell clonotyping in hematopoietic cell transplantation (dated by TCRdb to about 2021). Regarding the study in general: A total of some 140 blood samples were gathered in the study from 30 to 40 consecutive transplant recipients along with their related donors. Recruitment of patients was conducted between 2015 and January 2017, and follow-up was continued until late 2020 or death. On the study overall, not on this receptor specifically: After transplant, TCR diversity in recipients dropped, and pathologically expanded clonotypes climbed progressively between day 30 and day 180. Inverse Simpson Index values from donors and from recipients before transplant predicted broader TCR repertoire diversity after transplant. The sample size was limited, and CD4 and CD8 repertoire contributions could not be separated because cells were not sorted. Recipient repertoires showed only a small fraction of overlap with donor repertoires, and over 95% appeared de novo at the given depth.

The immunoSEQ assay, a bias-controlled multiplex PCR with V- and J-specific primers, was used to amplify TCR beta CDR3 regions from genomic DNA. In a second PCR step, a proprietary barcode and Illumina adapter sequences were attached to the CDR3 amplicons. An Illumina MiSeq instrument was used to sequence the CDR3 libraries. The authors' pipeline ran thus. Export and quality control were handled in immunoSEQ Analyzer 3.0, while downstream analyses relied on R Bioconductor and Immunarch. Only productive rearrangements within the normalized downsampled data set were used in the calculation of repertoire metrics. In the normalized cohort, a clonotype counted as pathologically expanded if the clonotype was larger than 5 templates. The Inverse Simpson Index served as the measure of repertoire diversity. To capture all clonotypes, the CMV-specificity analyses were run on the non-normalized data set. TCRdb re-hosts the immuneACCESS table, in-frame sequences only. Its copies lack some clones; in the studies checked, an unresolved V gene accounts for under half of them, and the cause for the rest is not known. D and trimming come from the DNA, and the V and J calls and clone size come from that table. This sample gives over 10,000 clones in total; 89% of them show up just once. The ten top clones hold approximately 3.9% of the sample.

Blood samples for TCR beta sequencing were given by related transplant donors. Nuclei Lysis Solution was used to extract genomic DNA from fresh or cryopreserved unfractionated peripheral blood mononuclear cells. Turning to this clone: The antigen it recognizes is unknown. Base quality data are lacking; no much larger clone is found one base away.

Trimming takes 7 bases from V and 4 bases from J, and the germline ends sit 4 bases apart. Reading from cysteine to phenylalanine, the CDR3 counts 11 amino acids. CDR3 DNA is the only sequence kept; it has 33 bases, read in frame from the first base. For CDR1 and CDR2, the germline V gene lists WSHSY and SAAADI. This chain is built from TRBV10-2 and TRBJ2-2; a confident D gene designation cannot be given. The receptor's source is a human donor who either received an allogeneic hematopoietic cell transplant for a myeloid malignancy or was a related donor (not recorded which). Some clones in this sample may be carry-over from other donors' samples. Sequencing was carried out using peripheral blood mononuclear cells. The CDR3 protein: CASTATGELFF. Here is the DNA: TGCGCCAGCACTGCCACCGGGGAGCTGTTTTTT.